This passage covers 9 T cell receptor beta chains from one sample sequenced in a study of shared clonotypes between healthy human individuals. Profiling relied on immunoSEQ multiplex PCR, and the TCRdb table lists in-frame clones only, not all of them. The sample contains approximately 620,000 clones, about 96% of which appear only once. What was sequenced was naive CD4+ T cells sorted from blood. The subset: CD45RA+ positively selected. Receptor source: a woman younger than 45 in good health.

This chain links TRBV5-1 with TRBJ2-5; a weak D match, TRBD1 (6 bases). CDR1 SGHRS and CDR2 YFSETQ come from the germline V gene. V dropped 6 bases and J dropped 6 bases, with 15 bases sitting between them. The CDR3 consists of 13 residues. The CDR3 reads CASKTQGRKTQYF. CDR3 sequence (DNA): TGCGCCAGCAAAACCCAGGGGCGCAAGACCCAGTACTTC.

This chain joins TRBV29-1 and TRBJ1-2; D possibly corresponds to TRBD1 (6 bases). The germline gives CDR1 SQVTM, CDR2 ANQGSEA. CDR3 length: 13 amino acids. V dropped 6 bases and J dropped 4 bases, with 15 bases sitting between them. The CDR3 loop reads CSVRGQGFYGYTF. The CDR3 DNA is TGCAGCGTCCGGGGACAAGGATTCTATGGCTACACCTTC.

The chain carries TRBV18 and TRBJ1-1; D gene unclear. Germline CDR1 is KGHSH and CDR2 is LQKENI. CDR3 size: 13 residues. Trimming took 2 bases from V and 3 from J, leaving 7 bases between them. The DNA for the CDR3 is TGTGCCAGCTCACCATCTTTTGACACTGAAGCTTTCTTT. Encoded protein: CASSPSFDTEAFF.

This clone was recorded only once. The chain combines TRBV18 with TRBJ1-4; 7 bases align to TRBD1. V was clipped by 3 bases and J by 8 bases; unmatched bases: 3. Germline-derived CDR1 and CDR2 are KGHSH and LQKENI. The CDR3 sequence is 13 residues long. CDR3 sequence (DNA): TGTGCCAGCTCACCGCGGACAGGAGAAAAACTGTTTTTT. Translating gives CASSPRTGEKLFF.

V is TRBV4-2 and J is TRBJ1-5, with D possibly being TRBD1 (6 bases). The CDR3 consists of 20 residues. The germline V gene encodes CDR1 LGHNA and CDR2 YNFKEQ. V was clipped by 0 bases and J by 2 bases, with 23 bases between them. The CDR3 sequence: CASSQEIQGGGDWGNQPQHF. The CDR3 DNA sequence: TGTGCCAGCAGCCAAGAAATACAGGGAGGAGGGGATTGGGGCAATCAGCCCCAGCATTTT.

This CDR3 is CASSPRDRGIQYF. The DNA for the CDR3 is TGCGCCAGCAGCCCCAGGGACAGGGGCATTCAGTACTTC. The chain carries TRBV5-1 and TRBJ2-4; TRBD1 matches at 10 bases. With 4 bases clipped from V and 9 bases from J, the junction kept 4 bases outside the gene matches. Germline CDR1 reads SGHRS; CDR2 reads YFSETQ. The CDR3 runs to 13 residues.

CDR3 loop: CASSLSGANVLTF. The CDR3 DNA reads TGTGCCAGCAGCCTCTCTGGGGCCAACGTCCTGACTTTC. The chain couples TRBV6-1 to TRBJ2-6; unclear D gene. CDR1 is MNHNS, CDR2 SASEGT, per germline. The CDR3 spans 13 residues. The ends were cut back, 6 bases at V and 0 bases at J, with 3 bases in the middle.

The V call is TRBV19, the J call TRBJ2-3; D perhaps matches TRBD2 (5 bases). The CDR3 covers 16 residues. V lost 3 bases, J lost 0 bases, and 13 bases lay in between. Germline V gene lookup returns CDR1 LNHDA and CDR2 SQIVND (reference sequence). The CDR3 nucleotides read TGTGCCAGTAGTATCATAGTGGGCGGGAGCACAGATACGCAGTATTTT. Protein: CASSIIVGGSTDTQYF.

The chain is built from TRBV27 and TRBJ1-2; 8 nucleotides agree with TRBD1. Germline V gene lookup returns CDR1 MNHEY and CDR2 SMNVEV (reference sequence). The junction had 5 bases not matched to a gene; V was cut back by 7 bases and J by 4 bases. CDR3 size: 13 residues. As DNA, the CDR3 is TGTGCCAGCACCACACAGGGGGGCTATGGCTACACCTTC. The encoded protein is CASTTQGGYGYTF.